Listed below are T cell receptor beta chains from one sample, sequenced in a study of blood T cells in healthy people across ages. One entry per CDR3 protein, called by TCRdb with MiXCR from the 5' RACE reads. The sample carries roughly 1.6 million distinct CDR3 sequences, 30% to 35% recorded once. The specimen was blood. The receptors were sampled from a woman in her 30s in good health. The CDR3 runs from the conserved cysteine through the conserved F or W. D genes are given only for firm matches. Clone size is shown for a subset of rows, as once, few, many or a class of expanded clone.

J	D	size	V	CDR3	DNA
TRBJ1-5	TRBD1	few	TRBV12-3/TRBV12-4	CASRRGQGEDQPQHF	TGTGCCAGCAGGCGGGGACAGGGGGAGGATCAGCCCCAGCATTTT
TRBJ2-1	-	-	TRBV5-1	CASSLAGAGLYNEQFF	TGCGCCAGCAGCTTGGCCGGGGCGGGCCTCTACAATGAGCAGTTCTTC
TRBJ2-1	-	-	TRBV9	CASSGRDTHNEQFF	TGTGCCAGCAGCGGTCGGGACACCCACAATGAGCAGTTCTTC
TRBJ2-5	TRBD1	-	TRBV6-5	CASSNLDRGPETQYF	TGTGCCAGCAGTAATCTGGACAGGGGGCCGGAGACCCAGTACTTC
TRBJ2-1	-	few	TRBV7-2	CASSAKKAPGSPYNEQFF	TGTGCCAGCAGCGCCAAAAAGGCCCCAGGATCCCCCTACAATGAGCAGTTCTTC
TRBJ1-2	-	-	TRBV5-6	CASTLAGRSGYTF	TGTGCCAGCACCTTAGCGGGGCGGAGTGGCTACACCTTC
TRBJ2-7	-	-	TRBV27	CASRQETDSSYEQYF	TGTGCCAGCAGACAAGAGACAGATAGCTCCTACGAGCAGTACTTC
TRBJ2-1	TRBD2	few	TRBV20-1	CSAESGTSWHEQFF	TGCAGTGCTGAATCCGGGACTAGCTGGCATGAGCAGTTCTTC
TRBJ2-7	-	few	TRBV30	CAWTVGLPPYEQYF	TGTGCCTGGACTGTTGGGCTTCCGCCCTACGAGCAGTACTTC
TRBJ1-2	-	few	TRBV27	CASSLFSGDGYTF	TGTGCCAGCAGTTTATTTTCGGGGGATGGCTACACCTTC
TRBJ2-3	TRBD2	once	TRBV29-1	CSGDGTGGGSTDTQYF	TGCAGCGGTGATGGGACTGGCGGGGGGAGCACAGATACGCAGTATTTT
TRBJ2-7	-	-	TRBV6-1	CASGIRGAYEQYF	TGTGCCAGCGGAATAAGGGGGGCCTACGAGCAGTACTTC
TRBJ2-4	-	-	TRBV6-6	CASSYRYDSRAKNIQYF	TGTGCCAGCAGTTACCGTTATGACTCCCGCGCCAAAAACATTCAGTACTTC
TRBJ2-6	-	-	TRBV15	CATSRRASGANVQTF	TGTGCCACCAGCAGACGTGCATCTGGGGCCAACGTCCAGACTTTC
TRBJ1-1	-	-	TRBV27	CASSYAQGEAFF	TGTGCCAGCAGTTATGCGCAGGGAGAAGCTTTCTTT
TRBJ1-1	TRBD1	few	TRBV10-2	CASSDRATFTEAFF	TGCGCCAGCAGCGACAGGGCGACGTTCACTGAAGCTTTCTTT
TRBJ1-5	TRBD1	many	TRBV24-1	CATSDPGTGHQPQHF	TGTGCCACCAGTGACCCGGGGACAGGGCATCAGCCCCAGCATTTT
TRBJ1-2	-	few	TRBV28	CASSLSPDNYGYTF	TGTGCCAGCAGTTTGTCCCCAGATAACTATGGCTACACCTTC
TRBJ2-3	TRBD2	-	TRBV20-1	CSARPTSGGHPPADTQYF	TGCAGTGCTAGACCGACTAGCGGGGGCCACCCTCCCGCAGATACGCAGTATTTT
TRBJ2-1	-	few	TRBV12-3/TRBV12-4	CASSFGSGFKNNEQFF	TGTGCCAGCAGTTTTGGGAGCGGGTTCAAGAACAATGAGCAGTTCTTC
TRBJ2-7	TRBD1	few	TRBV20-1	CSAEGLGTAHKETYEQYF	TGCAGTGCCGAGGGGCTAGGGACAGCCCATAAAGAGACCTACGAGCAGTACTTC
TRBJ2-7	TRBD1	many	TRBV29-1	CSVDPGQGYEQYF	TGCAGCGTGGATCCGGGACAGGGCTACGAGCAGTACTTC
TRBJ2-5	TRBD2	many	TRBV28	CASSYIAGGAETQYF	TGTGCCAGCAGCTATATAGCGGGAGGGGCGGAGACCCAGTACTTC
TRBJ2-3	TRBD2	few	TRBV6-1	CASSLQGLAGADTQYF	TGTGCCAGCAGTCTACAGGGACTAGCGGGAGCAGATACGCAGTATTTT
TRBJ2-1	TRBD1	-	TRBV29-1	CSVSTGGSSNEQFF	TGCAGCGTTTCCACAGGGGGCTCCTCCAATGAGCAGTTCTTC
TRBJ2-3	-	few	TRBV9	CVSSVAQGQADTQYF	TGTGTCAGCAGCGTAGCCCAGGGGCAGGCAGATACGCAGTATTTT
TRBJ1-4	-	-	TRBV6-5	CASSYSFRGTNEKLFF	TGTGCCAGCAGTTACTCGTTTCGGGGAACTAATGAAAAACTGTTTTTT
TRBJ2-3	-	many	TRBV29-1	CSVEIGTDTQYF	TGCAGCGTTGAAATCGGCACAGATACGCAGTATTTT
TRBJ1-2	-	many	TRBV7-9	CASSLAADGYTF	TGTGCCAGCAGCTTAGCAGCGGACGGCTACACCTTC
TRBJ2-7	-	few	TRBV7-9	CASSPQGPHSYEQYF	TGTGCCAGCAGCCCTCAGGGGCCCCACTCCTACGAGCAGTACTTC
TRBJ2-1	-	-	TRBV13	CASSLVGHNYNEQFF	TGTGCCAGCAGCTTAGTTGGACACAACTACAATGAGCAGTTCTTC
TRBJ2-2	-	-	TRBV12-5	CASGPGLGELFF	TGTGCTAGTGGCCCGGGACTCGGGGAGCTGTTTTTT
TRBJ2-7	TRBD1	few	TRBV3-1	CASSRPGTGVVGSYEQYF	TGTGCCAGCAGCCGTCCCGGGACAGGGGTTGTTGGCTCCTACGAGCAGTACTTC
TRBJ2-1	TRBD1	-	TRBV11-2	CASSPTPDRVTSYNEQFF	TGTGCCAGCAGCCCGACCCCCGACAGGGTTACTTCCTACAATGAGCAGTTCTTC
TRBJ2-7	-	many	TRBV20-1	CRGSKSSYEQYF	TGCAGGGGGTCCAAGAGCTCCTACGAGCAGTACTTC
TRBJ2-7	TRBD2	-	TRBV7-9	CASSIGTSGRGSYEQYF	TGTGCCAGCAGCATCGGGACTAGCGGGAGAGGGTCCTACGAGCAGTACTTC
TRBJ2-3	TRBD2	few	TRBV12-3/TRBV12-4	CASSPGLAGPSYHTQYF	TGTGCCAGCAGTCCAGGACTAGCGGGACCCAGTTACCATACGCAGTATTTT
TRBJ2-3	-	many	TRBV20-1	CSVQDGGTQDTQYF	TGCAGTGTACAGGATGGGGGAACCCAAGATACGCAGTATTTT
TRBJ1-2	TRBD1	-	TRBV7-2	CASSSPGRGPLYGYTF	TGTGCCAGCAGCTCGCCTGGCAGGGGGCCTCTCTATGGCTACACCTTC
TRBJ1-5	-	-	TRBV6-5	CASSRGHNSNQPQHF	TGTGCCAGCAGCCGTGGACATAATAGCAATCAGCCCCAGCATTTT
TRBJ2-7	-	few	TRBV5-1	CASSDFNALSEQYF	TGCGCCAGCAGCGACTTCAACGCGCTCTCCGAGCAGTACTTC
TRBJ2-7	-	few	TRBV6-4	CASSERHPGYEQYF	TGTGCCAGCAGTGAACGACACCCGGGCTACGAGCAGTACTTC